This TCR beta chain was identified during a study of OX40 agonist ivuxolimab in advanced cancers. The table came from immunoSEQ multiplex PCR; TCRdb's copy has only in-frame clones and leaves some out. This sample has about 94,000 clones, with around 86% found just once. The V gene's germline CDR1 is SGHRS and CDR2 YFSETQ. J lost 0 bases, V lost 0 bases, and 2 bases had no gene match. The CDR3 is made up of 16 amino acids. As concerns this clone: Different DNA sequences within this sample yield the same CDR3.

J is TRBJ2-3 and V is TRBV5-1; 9 bases agree with TRBD1. The specimen comprised CD4+ or CD8+ T cells sorted from blood, sampled in a trial of the OX40 agonist ivuxolimab. The TCR comes from an adult with an advanced solid tumor such as melanoma, head and neck, liver or kidney cancer. The CDR3 nucleotides are TGCGCCAGCAGCTTGGGGACAGGGGCTAGCACAGATACGCAGTATTTT. Translating it yields CASSLGTGASTDTQYF.